What follows is one T cell receptor (beta chain) and its context. Its specificity is not known. This sample is part of a study of beta chain features in type 1 diabetes. Across the whole study: Healthy donors, compared against patients, showed similar age, gender and cell yields.

Whole-study results and caveats: Diminished insertions and augmented deletions at VDJ junctions characterized type 1 diabetes patients. There was no resolution here of whether HLA type influences TCRB rearrangement.

There was one heparinised blood draw per donor, averaging roughly 0.12 L. TCRB transcripts that were expressed got sequenced, as all of the isolated RNA had been reverse transcribed. The data were produced by immunoSEQ multiplex PCR, yet TCRdb's version contains in-frame clones alone and is incomplete. The data hold about 200,000 clones, with roughly a tenth observed a single time. V lost 0 bases to trimming and J lost 3 bases, with 0 bases between them. Germline V gene sequence: CDR1 SGHNT, CDR2 YYREEE (reference sequence). The CDR3 runs to 12 residues. This rearrangement joins TRBV5-4 to TRBJ2-2; D uncertain. Material: central memory CD4+ T cells from blood. The receptor was derived from a man between 18 and 35 years old in good health. The CDR3 here is CASSLDTGELFF. CDR3 bases: TGTGCCAGCAGCTTGGACACCGGGGAGCTGTTTTTT.